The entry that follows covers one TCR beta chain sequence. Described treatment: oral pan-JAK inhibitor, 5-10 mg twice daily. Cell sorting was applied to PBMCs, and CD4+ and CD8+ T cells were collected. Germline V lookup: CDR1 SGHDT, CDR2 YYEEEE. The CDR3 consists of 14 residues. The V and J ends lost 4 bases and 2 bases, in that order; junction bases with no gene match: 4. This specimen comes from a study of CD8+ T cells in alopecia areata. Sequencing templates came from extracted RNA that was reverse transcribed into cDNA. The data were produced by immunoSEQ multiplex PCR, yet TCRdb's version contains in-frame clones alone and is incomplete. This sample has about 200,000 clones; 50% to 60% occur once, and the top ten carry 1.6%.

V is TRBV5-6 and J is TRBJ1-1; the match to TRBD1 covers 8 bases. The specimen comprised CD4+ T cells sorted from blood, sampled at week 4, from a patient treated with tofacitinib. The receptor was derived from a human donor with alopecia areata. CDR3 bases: TGTGCCAGCAGCCGGGGACAGGTTAACACTGAAGCTTTCTTT. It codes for CASSRGQVNTEAFF.